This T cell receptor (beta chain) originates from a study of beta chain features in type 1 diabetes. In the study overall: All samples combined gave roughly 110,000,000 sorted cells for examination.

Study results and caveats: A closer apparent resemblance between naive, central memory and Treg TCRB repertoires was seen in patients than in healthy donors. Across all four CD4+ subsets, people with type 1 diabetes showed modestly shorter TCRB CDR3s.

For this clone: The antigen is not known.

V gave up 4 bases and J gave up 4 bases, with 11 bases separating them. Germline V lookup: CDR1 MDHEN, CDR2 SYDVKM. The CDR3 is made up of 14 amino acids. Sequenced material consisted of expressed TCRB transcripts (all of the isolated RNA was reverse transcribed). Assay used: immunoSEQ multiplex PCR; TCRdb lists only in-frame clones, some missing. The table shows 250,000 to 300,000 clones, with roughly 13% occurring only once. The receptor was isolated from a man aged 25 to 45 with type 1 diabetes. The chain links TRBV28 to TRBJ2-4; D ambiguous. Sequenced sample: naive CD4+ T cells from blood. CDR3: CASSYPGSKNIQYF. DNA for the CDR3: TGTGCCAGCAGTTATCCGGGTTCGAAAAACATTCAGTACTTC.